Listed below are T cell receptor beta chains from one sample, sequenced in a study of T-cell reconstitution after alpha-beta-depleted transplantation in children. TCRdb itself ran the PCR reads through MiXCR, one entry per CDR3 protein. This sample yields 490,000 or so distinct CDR3 sequences, of which approximately 13% are seen a single time; 4.5% to 6% belongs to the top ten. Sequenced material: PBMCs from the stem cell graft donor, taken from the stem cell graft. The source of these receptors is a human donor who donated a stem cell graft to a child with combined immunodeficiency. The CDR3 runs from the conserved cysteine through the conserved F or W. D genes are given only for firm matches. The size field is filled for only some rows; it gives once, few, many or a size class.

TGTGCCAGCAGTCTCTCCCCCGACAGGTACTACAATGAGCAGTTCTTC	CASSLSPDRYYNEQFF	NA	TRBJ2-1	NA	TRBV28
TGTGCCAGCAGCCACTCAAGGGCGAATGAGCAGTTCTTC	CASSHSRANEQFF	NA	TRBJ2-1	NA	TRBV7-8
TGTGCCAGCAGCCCCCCAGAGAGCAACACCGGGGAGCTGTTTTTT	CASSPPESNTGELFF	NA	TRBJ2-2	many	TRBV12-3/TRBV12-4
TGCAGTGCTTGGGTTGGCGGGGGGGCAAAAGATACGCAGTATTTT	CSAWVGGGAKDTQYF	TRBD2	TRBJ2-3	many	TRBV20-1
TGTGCCAGCAGCTCGGGACAGGGTCGTCGCGAGCAGTACTTC	CASSSGQGRREQYF	TRBD1	TRBJ2-7	few	TRBV12-3/TRBV12-4
TGTGCCAGCAGTTTAGGGACTAGCGATTCCGAGACCCAGTACTTC	CASSLGTSDSETQYF	TRBD2	TRBJ2-5	many	TRBV12-3/TRBV12-4
TGTGCCAGCAGTGTCAGATACGAGCAGTACTTC	CASSVRYEQYF	NA	TRBJ2-7	many	TRBV12-3/TRBV12-4
TGCGCCAGCAGCCAGGGGACTAACAACAATGAGCAGTTCTTC	CASSQGTNNNEQFF	TRBD2	TRBJ2-1	few	TRBV4-3
TGTGCCAGCAGCGCTAGGGACGGTTACTCTGGGGCCAACGTCCTGACTTTC	CASSARDGYSGANVLTF	NA	TRBJ2-6	NA	TRBV9
TGTGCCAGCAGTTACCCTACCTCTTGGTCGGGAGGCGCGGAGACCCAGTACTTC	CASSYPTSWSGGAETQYF	TRBD2	TRBJ2-5	NA	TRBV6-2/TRBV6-3
TGTGCCAGCAGGACAGGTTACTCTGGAAACACCATATATTTT	CASRTGYSGNTIYF	NA	TRBJ1-3	few	TRBV27
TGCGCCAGCAGCCAGAAAGGGACCCCAATGGAGACCCAGTACTTC	CASSQKGTPMETQYF	NA	TRBJ2-5	many	TRBV4-3
TGCAGCGTCGACAGGGGGGGTTACAATGAGCAGTTCTTC	CSVDRGGYNEQFF	TRBD1	TRBJ2-1	NA	TRBV29-1
TGCAGTGCTAGGGTCGACAGGTATAGCTCCTACGAGCAGTACTTC	CSARVDRYSSYEQYF	NA	TRBJ2-7	few	TRBV20-1
TGTGCCAGTAGCACAGGGGGCGGAAGAAACGAGCAGTACTTC	CASSTGGGRNEQYF	TRBD1	TRBJ2-7	few	TRBV27
TGTGCCAGCAGTCCCCAAGGGGGCTCTGGGGCCAACGTCCTGACTTTC	CASSPQGGSGANVLTF	NA	TRBJ2-6	NA	TRBV12-3/TRBV12-4
TGCAGTGCCCTACAGGGAGATAGCAATCAGCCCCAGCATTTT	CSALQGDSNQPQHF	NA	TRBJ1-5	few	TRBV20-1
TGTGCCAGCAGTTTACTACTAGCGGGAGGAGGCGAGCAGTACTTC	CASSLLLAGGGEQYF	TRBD2	TRBJ2-7	many	TRBV12-3/TRBV12-4
TGCAGTGCTAGGAGGTCAGGAATCAATGAGCAGTTCTTC	CSARRSGINEQFF	NA	TRBJ2-1	few	TRBV20-1
TGTGCCAGCAGGTATAGCGGGAGGGCCTATATTGAGCAGTTCTTC	CASRYSGRAYIEQFF	TRBD2	TRBJ2-1	many	TRBV6-2/TRBV6-3